Listed here is a single TCR beta chain. Libraries were prepared by immunoSEQ multiplex PCR; TCRdb keeps only in-frame clonotypes and omits some of them. This sample carries approximately 250,000 clones, around 90% of them seen once, and the ten largest clones take 2% to 2.5%. This entry comes from a study of blood T cell repertoires in COVID-19. V was shortened by 4 bases and J by 7 bases, with 17 bases between the two germline ends. The germline gives CDR1 MDHEN, CDR2 SYDVKM. This CDR3 region has 15 residues. The TCR was taken from an older woman in a cohort exposed to, infected with or recovered from COVID-19 (not recorded which). The sequencing sample was made of PBMCs or T cells enriched from blood (not recorded which). The chain carries TRBV28 and TRBJ1-5; a possible D gene is TRBD1 (5 bases). The CDR3 nucleotides are TGTGCCAGCAGTTCTCAGGGTTTCGGAGACCAGCCCCAGCATTTT. Amino acid sequence: CASSSQGFGDQPQHF.